A selection of T cell receptor beta chains follows, all from one sample in a study of blood T cell repertoires in COVID-19. Only in-frame clones appear in the TCRdb table, and some are missing; sequencing was by immunoSEQ multiplex PCR. The table shows around 300,000 clones, with more than 80% occurring only once. Specimen: peripheral blood. These receptors originate from a woman in her 30s with active or convalescent COVID-19. Both conserved end residues are part of each CDR3. The D gene is left open where the match is weak. Where a row states a size, it is once, few, many or the class of an expanded clone; other rows omit it.

abundance,j_gene,v_gene,d_gene,CDR3nt,CDR3aa
-,TRBJ2-3,TRBV10-3,-,TGTGCCATCAGACACACAGATACGCAGTATTTT,CAIRHTDTQYF
-,TRBJ2-5,TRBV29-1,-,TGCAGCGTCAGGGCAGGGCCAGAGACCCAGTACTTC,CSVRAGPETQYF
-,TRBJ2-7,TRBV29-1,TRBD1,TGCAGCGTTGAGGGGCCCGGGACAGGGGTTTCCTACGAGCAGTACTTC,CSVEGPGTGVSYEQYF
-,TRBJ2-3,TRBV5-8,TRBD2,TGTGCCAGCAGCGGTCGGAGCGGGGGTACGCAGTATTTT,CASSGRSGGTQYF
-,TRBJ2-1,TRBV25-1,-,TGTGCCAGCATAAGGCAGGGGAGCAATGAGCAGTTCTTC,CASIRQGSNEQFF
once,TRBJ1-6,TRBV7-2,TRBD1,TGTGCCAGCAGCTACCGGGACAGGGGATCACCCCTCCACTTT,CASSYRDRGSPLHF
few,TRBJ2-5,TRBV6-5,TRBD1,TGTGCCAGCAGCCCAGGGGGCGCGGGGACCCAGTACTTC,CASSPGGAGTQYF
-,TRBJ1-1,TRBV28,-,TGTGCCAGCAGTTTGAGAGACACTGAAGCTTTCTTT,CASSLRDTEAFF
-,TRBJ2-5,TRBV5-4,-,TGTGCCAGCAGCCCCATATTTGGGGGGGCCAAGGGGGAGACCCAGTACTTC,CASSPIFGGAKGETQYF
-,TRBJ2-1,TRBV6-1,TRBD1,TGTGCCAGCAGTGACAAAGTGAGGACAGGGGACAATGAGCAGTTCTTC,CASSDKVRTGDNEQFF
once,TRBJ2-1,TRBV6-6,TRBD1,TGTGCCAGCACCGAACAGGGGGCCTCCTACAATGAGCAGTTCTTC,CASTEQGASYNEQFF
-,TRBJ1-3,TRBV2,-,TGTGCCAGCAGTCGGGGGGCTCAGGACACCATATATTTT,CASSRGAQDTIYF
-,TRBJ1-5,TRBV10-2,-,TGCGCCAGCAGTGATAGTCGGAGTCAGCCCCAGCATTTT,CASSDSRSQPQHF
-,TRBJ1-4,TRBV12-3/TRBV12-4,-,TGTGCCAGCAGCCCTAGTACCCGCGGAAAACTGTTTTTT,CASSPSTRGKLFF
once,TRBJ2-2,TRBV5-1,TRBD1,TGCGCCAGCAGCTTTCAGGGGGCGAACACCGGGGAGCTGTTTTTT,CASSFQGANTGELFF
-,TRBJ1-1,TRBV10-3,-,TGTGCCACCAGTGAGGGGGGGGGCACTGAAGCTTTCTTT,CATSEGGGTEAFF
-,TRBJ2-1,TRBV29-1,TRBD2,TGCAGCGTTGAAGTCCCTAGCGGGGGAGTCTACAATGAGCAGTTCTTC,CSVEVPSGGVYNEQFF
-,TRBJ1-5,TRBV5-6,-,TGTGCCAGCAGCTTGGCTCGGGGGTCGAGCAATCAGCCCCAGCATTTT,CASSLARGSSNQPQHF
-,TRBJ1-4,TRBV10-1,-,TGCGCCAGCAGTGAGCAGCAGGGAAATGAAAAACTGTTTTTT,CASSEQQGNEKLFF
-,TRBJ2-1,TRBV7-9,TRBD1,TGTGCCAGCAGCCACGGTCCCGGACAGGGGTACAATGAGCAGTTCTTC,CASSHGPGQGYNEQFF